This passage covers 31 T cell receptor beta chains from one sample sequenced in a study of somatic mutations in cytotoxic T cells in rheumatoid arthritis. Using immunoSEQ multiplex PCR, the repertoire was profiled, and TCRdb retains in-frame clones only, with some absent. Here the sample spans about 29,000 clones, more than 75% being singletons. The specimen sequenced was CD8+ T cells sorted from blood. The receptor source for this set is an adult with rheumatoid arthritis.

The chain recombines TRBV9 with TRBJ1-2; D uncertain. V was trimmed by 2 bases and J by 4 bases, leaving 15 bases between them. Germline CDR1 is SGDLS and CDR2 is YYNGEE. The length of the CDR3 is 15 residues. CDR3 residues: CASSVGGEGGYGYTF. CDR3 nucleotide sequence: TGTGCCAGCAGCGTCGGCGGGGAGGGTGGCTATGGCTACACCTTC.

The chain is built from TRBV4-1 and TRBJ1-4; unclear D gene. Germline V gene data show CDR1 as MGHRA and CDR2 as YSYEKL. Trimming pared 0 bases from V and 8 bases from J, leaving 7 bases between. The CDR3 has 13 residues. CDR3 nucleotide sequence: TGCGCCAGCAGCCAAGATTGGGCGGAAAAACTGTTTTTT. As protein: CASSQDWAEKLFF.

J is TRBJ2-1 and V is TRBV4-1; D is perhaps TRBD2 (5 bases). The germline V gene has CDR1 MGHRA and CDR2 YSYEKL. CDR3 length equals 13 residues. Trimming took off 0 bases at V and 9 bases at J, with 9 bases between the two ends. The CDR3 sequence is CASSQESGSEQFF. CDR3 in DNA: TGCGCCAGCAGCCAAGAAAGCGGTAGTGAGCAGTTCTTC.

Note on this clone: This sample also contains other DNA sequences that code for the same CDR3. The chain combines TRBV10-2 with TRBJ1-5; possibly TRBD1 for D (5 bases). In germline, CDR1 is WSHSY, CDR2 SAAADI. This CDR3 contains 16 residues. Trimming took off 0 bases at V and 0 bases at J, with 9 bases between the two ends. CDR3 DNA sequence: TGCGCCAGCAGTGAGTCCCCAGGGAATAGCAATCAGCCCCAGCATTTT. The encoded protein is CASSESPGNSNQPQHF.

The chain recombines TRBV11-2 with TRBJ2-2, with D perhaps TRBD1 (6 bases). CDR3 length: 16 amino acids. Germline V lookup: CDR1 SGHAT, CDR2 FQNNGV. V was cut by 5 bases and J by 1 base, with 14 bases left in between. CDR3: CASSPSLGQNTGELFF. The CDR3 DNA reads TGTGCCAGCAGCCCCTCTCTGGGACAGAACACCGGGGAGCTGTTTTTT. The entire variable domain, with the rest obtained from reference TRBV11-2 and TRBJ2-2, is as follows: EAGVAQSPRYKIIEKRQSVAFWCNPISGHATLYWYQQILGQGPKLLIQFQNNGVVDDSQLPKDRFSAERLKGVDSTLKIQPAKLEDSAVYLCASSPSLGQNTGELFFGEGSRLTVL.

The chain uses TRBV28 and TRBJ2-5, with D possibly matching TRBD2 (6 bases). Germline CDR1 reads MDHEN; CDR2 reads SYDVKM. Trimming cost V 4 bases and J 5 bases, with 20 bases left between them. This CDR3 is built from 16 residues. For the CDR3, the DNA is TGTGCCAGCAGTTCTCTACAAGGGAGGTCCAGGGAGACCCAGTACTTC. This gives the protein CASSSLQGRSRETQYF.

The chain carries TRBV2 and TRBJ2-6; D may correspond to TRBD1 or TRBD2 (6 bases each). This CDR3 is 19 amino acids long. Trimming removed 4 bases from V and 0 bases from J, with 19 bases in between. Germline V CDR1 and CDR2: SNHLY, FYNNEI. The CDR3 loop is CASSGGEAGVGSGANVLTF. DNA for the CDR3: TGTGCCAGCAGTGGTGGGGAGGCAGGGGTGGGCTCTGGGGCCAACGTCCTGACTTTC. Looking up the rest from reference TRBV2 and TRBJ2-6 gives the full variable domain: EPEVTQTPSHQVTQMGQEVILRCVPISNHLYFYWYRQILGQKVEFLVSFYNNEISEKSEIFDDQFSVERPDGSNFTLKIRSTKLEDSAMYFCASSGGEAGVGSGANVLTFGAGSRLTVL.

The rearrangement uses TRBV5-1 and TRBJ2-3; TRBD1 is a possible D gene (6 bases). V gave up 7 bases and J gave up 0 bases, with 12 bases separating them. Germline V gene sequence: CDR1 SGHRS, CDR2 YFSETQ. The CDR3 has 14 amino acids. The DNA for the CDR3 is TGCGCCAGCCGTGGGGGCGGAAGCACAGATACGCAGTATTTT. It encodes CASRGGGSTDTQYF.

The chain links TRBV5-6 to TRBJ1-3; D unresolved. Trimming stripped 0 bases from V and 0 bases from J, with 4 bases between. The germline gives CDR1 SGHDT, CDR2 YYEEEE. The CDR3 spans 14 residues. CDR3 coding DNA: TGTGCCAGCAGCTTGGCCTCCTCTGGAAACACCATATATTTT. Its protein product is CASSLASSGNTIYF.

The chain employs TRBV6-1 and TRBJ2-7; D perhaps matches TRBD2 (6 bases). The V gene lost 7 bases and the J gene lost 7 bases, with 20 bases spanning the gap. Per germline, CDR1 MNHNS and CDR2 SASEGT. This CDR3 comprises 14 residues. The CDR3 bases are TGTGCCAGCACCGGACCCACCGGGAGTGGGGAGCAGTACTTC. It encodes CASTGPTGSGEQYF.

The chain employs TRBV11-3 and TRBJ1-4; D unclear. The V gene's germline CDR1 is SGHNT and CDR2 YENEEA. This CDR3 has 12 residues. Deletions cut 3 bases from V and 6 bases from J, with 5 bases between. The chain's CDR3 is CASSFWDEKLFF. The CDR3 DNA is TGTGCCAGCAGCTTCTGGGATGAAAAACTGTTTTTT.

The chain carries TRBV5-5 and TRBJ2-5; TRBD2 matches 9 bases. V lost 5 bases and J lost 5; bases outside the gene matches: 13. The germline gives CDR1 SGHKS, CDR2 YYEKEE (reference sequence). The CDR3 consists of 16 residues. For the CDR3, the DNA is TGTGCCAGCAGTCGTAATCTAGCGGGGAGTTTTGAGACCCAGTACTTC. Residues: CASSRNLAGSFETQYF.

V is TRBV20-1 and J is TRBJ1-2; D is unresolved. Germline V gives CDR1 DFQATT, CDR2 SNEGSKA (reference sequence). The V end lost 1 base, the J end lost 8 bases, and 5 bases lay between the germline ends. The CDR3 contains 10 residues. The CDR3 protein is CSARAGGYTF. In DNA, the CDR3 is TGCAGTGCTAGAGCGGGGGGCTACACCTTC.

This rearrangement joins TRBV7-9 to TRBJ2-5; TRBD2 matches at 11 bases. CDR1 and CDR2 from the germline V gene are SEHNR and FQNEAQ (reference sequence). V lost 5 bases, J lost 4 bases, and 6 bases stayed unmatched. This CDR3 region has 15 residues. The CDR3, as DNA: TGTGCCAGCAGCAAGGGACTAGCGGATCCAGAGACCCAGTACTTC. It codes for CASSKGLADPETQYF.

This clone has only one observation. The chain's CDR3 is CASSLDLGQLAKNIQYF. CDR3 sequence (DNA): TGTGCCAGCAGCTTGGACCTGGGACAGTTAGCCAAAAACATTCAGTACTTC. The V gene is TRBV5-6, the J gene TRBJ2-4, with 7 nucleotides matching TRBD1. The V gene end was trimmed by 0 bases and the J gene end by 0 bases; junction bases not matched to a gene: 6. This CDR3 has 17 amino acids. In germline, CDR1 is SGHDT, CDR2 YYEEEE.

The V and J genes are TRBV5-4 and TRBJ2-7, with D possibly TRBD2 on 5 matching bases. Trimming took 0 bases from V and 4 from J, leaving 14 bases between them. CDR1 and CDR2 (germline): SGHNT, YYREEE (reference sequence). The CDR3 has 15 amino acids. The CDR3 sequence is CASSLDGSATYEQYF. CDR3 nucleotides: TGTGCCAGCAGCTTGGATGGTAGCGCCACTTACGAGCAGTACTTC.

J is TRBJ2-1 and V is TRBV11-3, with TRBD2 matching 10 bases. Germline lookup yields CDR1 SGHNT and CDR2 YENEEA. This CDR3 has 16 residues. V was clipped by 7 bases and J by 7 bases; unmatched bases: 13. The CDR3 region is CASTHEAGGPKNEQFF. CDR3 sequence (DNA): TGTGCCAGCACCCACGAAGCGGGGGGGCCGAAAAATGAGCAGTTCTTC.

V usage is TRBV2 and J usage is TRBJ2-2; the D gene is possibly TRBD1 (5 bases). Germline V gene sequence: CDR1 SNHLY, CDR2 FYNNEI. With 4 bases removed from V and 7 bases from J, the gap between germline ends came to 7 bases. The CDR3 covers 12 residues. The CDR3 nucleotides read TGTGCCAGCAGTGTAGGGGACGGGGAGCTGTTTTTT. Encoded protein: CASSVGDGELFF.

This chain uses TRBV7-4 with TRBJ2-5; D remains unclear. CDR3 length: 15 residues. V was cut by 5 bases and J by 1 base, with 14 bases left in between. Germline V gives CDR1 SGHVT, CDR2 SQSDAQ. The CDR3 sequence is CASSLGLGFQETQYF. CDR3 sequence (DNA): TGTGCCAGCAGCCTCGGATTGGGGTTCCAAGAGACCCAGTACTTC.

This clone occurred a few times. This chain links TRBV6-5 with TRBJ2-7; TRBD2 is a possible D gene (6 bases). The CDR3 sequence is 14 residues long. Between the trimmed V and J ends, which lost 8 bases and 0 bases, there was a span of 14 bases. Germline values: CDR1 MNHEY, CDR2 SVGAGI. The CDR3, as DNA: TGTGCCAGCGGGAGGACGGAGAGCTCCTACGAGCAGTACTTC. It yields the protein CASGRTESSYEQYF.

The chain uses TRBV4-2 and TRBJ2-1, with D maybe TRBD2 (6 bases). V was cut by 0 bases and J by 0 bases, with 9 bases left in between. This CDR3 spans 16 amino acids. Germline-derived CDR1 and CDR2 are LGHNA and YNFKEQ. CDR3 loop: CASSQDWRGSYNEQFF. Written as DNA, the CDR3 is TGTGCCAGCAGCCAAGACTGGCGGGGCTCCTACAATGAGCAGTTCTTC.

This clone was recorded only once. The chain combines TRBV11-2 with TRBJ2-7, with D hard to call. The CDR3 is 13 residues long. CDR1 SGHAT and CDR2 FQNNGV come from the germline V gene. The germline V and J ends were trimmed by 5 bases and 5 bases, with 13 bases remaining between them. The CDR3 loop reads CASSVGGPDEQYF. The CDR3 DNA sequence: TGTGCCAGCAGCGTCGGCGGTCCGGACGAGCAGTACTTC.

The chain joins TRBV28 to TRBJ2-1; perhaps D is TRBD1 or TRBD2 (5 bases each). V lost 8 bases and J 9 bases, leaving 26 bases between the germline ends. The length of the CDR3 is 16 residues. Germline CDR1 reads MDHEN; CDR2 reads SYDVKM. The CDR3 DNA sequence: TGTGCCAGCGGGTCCGTTTGGAACCAGGGAGCTGGTGAGCAGTTCTTC. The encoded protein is CASGSVWNQGAGEQFF.

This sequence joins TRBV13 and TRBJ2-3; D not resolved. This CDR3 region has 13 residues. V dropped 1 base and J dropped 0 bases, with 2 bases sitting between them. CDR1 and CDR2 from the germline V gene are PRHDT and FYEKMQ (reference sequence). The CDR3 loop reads CASSLESTDTQYF. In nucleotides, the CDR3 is TGTGCCAGCAGCTTAGAAAGCACAGATACGCAGTATTTT.

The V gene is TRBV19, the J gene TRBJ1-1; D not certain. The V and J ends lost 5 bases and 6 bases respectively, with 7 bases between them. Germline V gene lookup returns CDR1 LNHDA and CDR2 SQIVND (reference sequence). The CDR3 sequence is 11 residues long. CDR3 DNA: TGTGCCAGTAGTTTTGGGCCTGAAGCTTTCTTT. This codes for CASSFGPEAFF. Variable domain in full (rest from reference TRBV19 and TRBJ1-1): DGGITQSPKYLFRKEGQNVTLSCEQNLNHDAMYWYRQDPGQGLRLIYYSQIVNDFQKGDIAEGYSVSREKKESFPLTVTSAQKNPTAFYLCASSFGPEAFFGQGTRLTVV.

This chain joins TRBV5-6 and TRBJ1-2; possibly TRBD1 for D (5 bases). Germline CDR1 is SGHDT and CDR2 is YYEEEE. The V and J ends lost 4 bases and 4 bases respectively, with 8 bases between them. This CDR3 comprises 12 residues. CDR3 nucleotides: TGTGCCAGCAGCCCGCAGGGCTATGGCTACACCTTC. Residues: CASSPQGYGYTF.

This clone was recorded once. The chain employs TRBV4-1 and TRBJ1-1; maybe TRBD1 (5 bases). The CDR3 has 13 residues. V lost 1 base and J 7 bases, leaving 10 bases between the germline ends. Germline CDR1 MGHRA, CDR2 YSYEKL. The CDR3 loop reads CASSQVQGVEAFF. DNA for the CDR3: TGCGCCAGCAGCCAAGTTCAGGGCGTTGAAGCTTTCTTT.

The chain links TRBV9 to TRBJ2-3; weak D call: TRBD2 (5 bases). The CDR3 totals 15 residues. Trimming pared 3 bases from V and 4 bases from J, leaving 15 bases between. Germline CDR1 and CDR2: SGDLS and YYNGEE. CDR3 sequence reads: CASSEGTSSADTQYF. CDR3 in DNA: TGTGCCAGCAGCGAAGGAACTAGTAGCGCAGATACGCAGTATTTT.

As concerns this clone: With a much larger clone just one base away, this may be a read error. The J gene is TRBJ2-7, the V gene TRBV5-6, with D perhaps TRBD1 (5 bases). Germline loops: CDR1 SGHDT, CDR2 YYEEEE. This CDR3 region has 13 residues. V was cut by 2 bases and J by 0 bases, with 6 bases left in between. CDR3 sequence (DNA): TGTGCCAGCAGCTTAGGGGCCTCCTACGAGCAGTACTTC. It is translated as CASSLGASYEQYF.

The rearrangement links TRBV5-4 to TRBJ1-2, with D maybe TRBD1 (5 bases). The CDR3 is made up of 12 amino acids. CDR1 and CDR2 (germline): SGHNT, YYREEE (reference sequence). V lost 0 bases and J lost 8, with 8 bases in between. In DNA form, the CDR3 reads TGTGCCAGCAGCTTGGGCTGGGGCGGCTACACCTTC. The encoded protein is CASSLGWGGYTF.

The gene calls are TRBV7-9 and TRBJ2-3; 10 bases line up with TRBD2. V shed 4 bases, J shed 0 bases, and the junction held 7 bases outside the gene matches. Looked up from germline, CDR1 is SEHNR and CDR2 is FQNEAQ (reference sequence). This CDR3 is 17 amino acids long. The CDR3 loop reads CASSSWTSGLSTDTQYF. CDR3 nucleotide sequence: TGTGCCAGCAGCTCCTGGACTAGCGGACTTAGCACAGATACGCAGTATTTT.